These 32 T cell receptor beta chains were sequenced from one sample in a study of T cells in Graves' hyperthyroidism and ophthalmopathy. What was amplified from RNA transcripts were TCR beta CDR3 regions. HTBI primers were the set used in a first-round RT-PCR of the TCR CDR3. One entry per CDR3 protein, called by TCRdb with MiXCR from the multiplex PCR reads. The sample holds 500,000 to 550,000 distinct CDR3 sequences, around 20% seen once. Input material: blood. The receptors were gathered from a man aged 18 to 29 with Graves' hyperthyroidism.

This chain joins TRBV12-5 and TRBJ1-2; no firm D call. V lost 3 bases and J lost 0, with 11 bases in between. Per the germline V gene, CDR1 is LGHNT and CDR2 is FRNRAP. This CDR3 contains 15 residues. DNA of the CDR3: TGTGCTAGTGGTTTAAGAGGCCTGACTAACTATGGCTACACCTTC. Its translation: CASGLRGLTNYGYTF.

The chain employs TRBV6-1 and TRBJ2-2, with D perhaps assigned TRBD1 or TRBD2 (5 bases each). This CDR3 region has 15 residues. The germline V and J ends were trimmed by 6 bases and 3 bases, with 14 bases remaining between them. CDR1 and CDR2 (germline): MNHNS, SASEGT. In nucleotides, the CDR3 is TGTGCCAGCAGGGTTCACGGGGCCCACACCGGGGAGCTGTTTTTT. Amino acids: CASRVHGAHTGELFF.

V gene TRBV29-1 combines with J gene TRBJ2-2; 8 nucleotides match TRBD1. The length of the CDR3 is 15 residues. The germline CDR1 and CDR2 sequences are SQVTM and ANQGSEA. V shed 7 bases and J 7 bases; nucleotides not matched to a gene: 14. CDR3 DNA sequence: TGCAGCGCCAGTTTTTTTACAGGGGGAGGCGGGGAGCTGTTTTTT. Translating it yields CSASFFTGGGGELFF.

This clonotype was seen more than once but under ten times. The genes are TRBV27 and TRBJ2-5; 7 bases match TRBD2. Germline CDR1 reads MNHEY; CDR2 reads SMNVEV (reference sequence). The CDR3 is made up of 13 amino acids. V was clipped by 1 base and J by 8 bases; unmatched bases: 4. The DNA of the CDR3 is TGTGCCAGCAGTTTATGGGGGGGAGATACCCAGTACTTC. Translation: CASSLWGGDTQYF.

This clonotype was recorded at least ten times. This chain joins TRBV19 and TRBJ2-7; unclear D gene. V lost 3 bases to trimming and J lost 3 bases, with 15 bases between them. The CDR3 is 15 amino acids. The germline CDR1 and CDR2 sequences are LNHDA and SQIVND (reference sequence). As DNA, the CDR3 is TGTGCCAGTAGTATTGGCGCTCCGGGCGACTACGAGCAGTACTTC. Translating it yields CASSIGAPGDYEQYF.

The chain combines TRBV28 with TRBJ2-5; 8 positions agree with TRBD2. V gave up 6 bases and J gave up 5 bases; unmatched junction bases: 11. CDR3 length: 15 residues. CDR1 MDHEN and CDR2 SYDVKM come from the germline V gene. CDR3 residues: CASSPGVAGWETQYF. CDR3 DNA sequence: TGTGCCAGCAGCCCCGGGGTAGCGGGATGGGAGACCCAGTACTTC.

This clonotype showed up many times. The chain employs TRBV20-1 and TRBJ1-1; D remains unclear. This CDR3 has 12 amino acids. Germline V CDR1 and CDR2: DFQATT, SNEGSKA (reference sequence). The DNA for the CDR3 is TGCAGGCCGTCGCCGTTGTACACTGAAGCTTTCTTT. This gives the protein CRPSPLYTEAFF.

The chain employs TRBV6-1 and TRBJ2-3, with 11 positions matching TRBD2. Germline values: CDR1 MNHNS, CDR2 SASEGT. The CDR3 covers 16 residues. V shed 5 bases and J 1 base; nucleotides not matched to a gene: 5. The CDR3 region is CASSSSGGAGTDTQYF. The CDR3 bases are TGTGCCAGCAGTAGTAGCGGGGGGGCCGGCACAGATACGCAGTATTTT.

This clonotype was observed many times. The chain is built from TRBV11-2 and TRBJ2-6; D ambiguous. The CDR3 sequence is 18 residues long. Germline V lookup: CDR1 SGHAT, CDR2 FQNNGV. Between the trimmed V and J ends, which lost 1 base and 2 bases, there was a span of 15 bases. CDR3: CASSLGRDLLTGANVLTF. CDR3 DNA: TGTGCCAGCAGCTTAGGTCGCGACCTGTTAACTGGGGCCAACGTCCTGACTTTC.

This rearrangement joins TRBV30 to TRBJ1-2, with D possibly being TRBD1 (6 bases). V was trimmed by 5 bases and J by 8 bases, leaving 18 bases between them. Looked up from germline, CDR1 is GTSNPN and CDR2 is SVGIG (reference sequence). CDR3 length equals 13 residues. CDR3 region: CAWLQGRMIGYTF. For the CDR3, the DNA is TGTGCCTGGCTACAGGGCAGAATGATCGGCTACACCTTC.

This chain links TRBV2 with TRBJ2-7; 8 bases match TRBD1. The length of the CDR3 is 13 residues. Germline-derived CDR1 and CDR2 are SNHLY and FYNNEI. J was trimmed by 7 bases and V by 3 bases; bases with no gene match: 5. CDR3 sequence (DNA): TGTGCCAGCAGTGACAGGGGGCGCTGGGAGCAGTACTTC. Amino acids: CASSDRGRWEQYF. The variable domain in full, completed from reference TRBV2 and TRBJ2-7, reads EPEVTQTPSHQVTQMGQEVILRCVPISNHLYFYWYRQILGQKVEFLVSFYNNEISEKSEIFDDQFSVERPDGSNFTLKIRSTKLEDSAMYFCASSDRGRWEQYFGPGTRLTVT.

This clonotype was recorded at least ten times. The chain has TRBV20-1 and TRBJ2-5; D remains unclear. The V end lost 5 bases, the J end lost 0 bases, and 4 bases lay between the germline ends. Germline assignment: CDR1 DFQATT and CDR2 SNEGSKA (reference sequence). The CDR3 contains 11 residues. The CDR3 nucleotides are TGCAGTGCTGGACACCAAGAGACCCAGTACTTC. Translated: CSAGHQETQYF.

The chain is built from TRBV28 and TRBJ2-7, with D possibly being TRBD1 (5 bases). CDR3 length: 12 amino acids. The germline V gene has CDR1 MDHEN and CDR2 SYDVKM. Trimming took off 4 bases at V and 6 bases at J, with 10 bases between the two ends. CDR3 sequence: CASSSTVGEQYF. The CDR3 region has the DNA TGTGCCAGCAGTTCGACAGTAGGCGAGCAGTACTTC.

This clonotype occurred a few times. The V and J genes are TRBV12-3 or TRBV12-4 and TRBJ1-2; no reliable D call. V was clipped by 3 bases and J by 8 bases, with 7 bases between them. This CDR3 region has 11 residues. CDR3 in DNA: TGTGCCAGCAGTTTCAGATCGGGCTACACCTTC. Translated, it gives CASSFRSGYTF.

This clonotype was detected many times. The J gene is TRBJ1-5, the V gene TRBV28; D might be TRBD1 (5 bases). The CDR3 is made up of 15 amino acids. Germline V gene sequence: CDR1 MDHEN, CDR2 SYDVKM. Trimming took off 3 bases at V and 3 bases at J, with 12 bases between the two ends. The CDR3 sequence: CASSLARGDNQPQHF. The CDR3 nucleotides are TGTGCCAGCAGTTTGGCAAGGGGTGACAATCAGCCCCAGCATTTT.

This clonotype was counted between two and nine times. The CDR3 loop is CASSTRQGIFNTEAFF. CDR3 bases: TGTGCCAGTAGTACAAGACAGGGGATTTTCAACACTGAAGCTTTCTTT. This sequence joins TRBV19 and TRBJ1-1; TRBD1 matches at 8 bases. V lost 4 bases to trimming and J lost 2 bases; unmatched junction nucleotides: 9. Germline loops: CDR1 LNHDA, CDR2 SQIVND (reference sequence). The CDR3 consists of 16 residues.

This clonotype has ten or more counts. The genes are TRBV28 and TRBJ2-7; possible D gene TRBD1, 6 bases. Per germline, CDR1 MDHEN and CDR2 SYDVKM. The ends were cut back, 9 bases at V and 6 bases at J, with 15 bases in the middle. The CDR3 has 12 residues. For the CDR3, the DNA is TGTGCCAGTACTCAGGGGCTCGGCGAGCAGTACTTC. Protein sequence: CASTQGLGEQYF.

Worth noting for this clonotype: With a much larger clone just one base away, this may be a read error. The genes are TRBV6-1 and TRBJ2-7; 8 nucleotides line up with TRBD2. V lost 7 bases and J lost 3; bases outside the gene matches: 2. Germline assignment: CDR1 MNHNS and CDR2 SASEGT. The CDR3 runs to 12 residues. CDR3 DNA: TGTGCCAGCATAAGCGGGGGCTACGAGCAGTACTTC. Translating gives CASISGGYEQYF.

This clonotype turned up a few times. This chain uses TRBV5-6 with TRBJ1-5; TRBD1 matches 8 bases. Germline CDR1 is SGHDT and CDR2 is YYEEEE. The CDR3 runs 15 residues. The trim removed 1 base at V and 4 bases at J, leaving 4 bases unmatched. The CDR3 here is CASSLRQGINQPQHF. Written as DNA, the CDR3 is TGTGCCAGCAGCTTGCGACAGGGGATAAATCAGCCCCAGCATTTT. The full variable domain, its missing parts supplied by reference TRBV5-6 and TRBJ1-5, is DAGVTQSPTHLIKTRGQQVTLRCSPKSGHDTVSWYQQALGQGPQFIFQYYEEEERQRGNFPDRFSGHQFPNYSSELNVNALLLGDSALYLCASSLRQGINQPQHFGDGTRLSIL.

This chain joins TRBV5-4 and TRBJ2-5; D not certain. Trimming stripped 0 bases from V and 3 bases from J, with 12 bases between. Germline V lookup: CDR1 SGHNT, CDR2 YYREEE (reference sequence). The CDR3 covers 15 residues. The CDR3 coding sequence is TGTGCCAGCAGCTTGGGTGTCTCGGCTGAAGAGACCCAGTACTTC. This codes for CASSLGVSAEETQYF.

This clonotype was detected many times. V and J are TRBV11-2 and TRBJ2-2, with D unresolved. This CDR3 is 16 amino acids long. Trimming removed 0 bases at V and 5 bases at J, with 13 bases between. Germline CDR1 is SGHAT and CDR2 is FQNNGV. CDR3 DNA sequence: TGTGCCAGCAGCTTAGAAGCCAATCGGTTGACCGGGGAGCTGTTTTTT. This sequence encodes CASSLEANRLTGELFF.

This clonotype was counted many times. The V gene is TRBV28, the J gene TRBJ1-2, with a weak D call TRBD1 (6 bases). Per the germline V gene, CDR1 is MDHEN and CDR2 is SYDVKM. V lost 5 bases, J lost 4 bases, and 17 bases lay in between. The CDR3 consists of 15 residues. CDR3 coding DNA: TGTGCCAGCAGTCCGCCGGGGGGGGCGGGCTATGGCTACACCTTC. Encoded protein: CASSPPGGAGYGYTF.

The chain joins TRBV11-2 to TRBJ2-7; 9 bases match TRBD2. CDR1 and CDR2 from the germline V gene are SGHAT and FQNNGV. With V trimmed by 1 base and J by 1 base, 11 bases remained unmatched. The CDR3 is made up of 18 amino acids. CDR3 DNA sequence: TGTGCCAGCAGCTTAGTGATGAGGGGGAGCGGGAGGTCCTACGAGCAGTACTTC. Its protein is CASSLVMRGSGRSYEQYF.

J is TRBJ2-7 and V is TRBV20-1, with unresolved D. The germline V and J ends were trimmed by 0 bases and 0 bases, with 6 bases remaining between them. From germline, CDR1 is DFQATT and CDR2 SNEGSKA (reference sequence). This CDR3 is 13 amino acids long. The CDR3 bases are TGCAGTGCTAGAGACAGCGACTCCTACGAGCAGTACTTC. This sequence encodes CSARDSDSYEQYF.

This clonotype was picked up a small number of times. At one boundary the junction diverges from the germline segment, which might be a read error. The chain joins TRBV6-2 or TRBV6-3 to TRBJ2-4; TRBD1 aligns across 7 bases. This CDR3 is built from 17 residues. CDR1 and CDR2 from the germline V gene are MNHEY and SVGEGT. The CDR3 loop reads CASSDPTAGGAKNIKYF. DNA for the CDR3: TGTGCCAGCAGTGACCCTACGGCAGGGGGAGCCAAAAACATTAAGTACTTC.

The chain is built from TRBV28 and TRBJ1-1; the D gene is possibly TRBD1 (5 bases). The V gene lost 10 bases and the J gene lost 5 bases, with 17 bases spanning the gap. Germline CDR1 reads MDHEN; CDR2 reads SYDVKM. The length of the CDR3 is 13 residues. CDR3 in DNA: TGTGCCATCAGCCGGGGACCTCTAACTGAAGCTTTCTTT. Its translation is CAISRGPLTEAFF. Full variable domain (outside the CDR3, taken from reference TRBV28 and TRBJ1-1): DVKVTQSSRYLVKRTGEKVFLECVQDMDHENMFWYRQDPGLGLRLIYFSYDVKMKEKGDIPEGYSVSREKKERFSLILESASTNQTSMYLCAISRGPLTEAFFGQGTRLTVV.

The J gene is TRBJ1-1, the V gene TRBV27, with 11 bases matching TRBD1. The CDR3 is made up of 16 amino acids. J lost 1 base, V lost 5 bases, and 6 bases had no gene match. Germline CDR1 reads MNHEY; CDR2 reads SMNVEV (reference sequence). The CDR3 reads CASSTPGQGGNTEAFF. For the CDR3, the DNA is TGTGCCAGCAGTACCCCGGGACAGGGGGGGAACACTGAAGCTTTCTTT.

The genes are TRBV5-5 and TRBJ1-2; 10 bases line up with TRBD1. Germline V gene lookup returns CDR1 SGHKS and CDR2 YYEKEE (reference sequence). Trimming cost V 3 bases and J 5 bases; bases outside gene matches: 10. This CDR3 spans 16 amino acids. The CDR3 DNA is TGTGCCAGCAGCTCAGCCGGGACAGGGGCTCGGTATGGCTACACCTTC. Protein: CASSSAGTGARYGYTF.

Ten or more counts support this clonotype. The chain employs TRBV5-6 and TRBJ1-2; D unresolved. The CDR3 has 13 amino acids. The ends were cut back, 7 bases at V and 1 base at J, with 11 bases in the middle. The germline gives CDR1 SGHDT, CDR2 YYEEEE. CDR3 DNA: TGTGCCAGCGGCGTTAGTAGTAACTATGGCTACACCTTC. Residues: CASGVSSNYGYTF.

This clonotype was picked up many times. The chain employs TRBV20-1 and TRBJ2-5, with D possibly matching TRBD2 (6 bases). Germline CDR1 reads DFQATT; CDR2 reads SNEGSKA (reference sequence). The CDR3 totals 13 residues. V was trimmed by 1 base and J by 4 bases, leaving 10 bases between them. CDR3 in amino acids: CSARGSSGETQYF. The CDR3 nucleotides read TGCAGTGCTAGAGGTAGTAGCGGAGAGACCCAGTACTTC.

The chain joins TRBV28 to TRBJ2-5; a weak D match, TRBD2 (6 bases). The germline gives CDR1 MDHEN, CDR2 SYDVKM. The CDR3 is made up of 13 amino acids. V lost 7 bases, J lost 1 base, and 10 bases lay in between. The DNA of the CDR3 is TGTGCCAGCAAACCGGGACTCCAAGAGACCCAGTACTTC. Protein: CASKPGLQETQYF. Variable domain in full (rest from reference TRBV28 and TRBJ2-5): DVKVTQSSRYLVKRTGEKVFLECVQDMDHENMFWYRQDPGLGLRLIYFSYDVKMKEKGDIPEGYSVSREKKERFSLILESASTNQTSMYLCASKPGLQETQYFGPGTRLLVL.

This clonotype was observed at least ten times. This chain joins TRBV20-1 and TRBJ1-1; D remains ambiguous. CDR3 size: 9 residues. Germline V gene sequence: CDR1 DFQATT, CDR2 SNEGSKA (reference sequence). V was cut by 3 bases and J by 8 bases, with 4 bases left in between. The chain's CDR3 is CSASGEAFF. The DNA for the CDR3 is TGCAGTGCTAGTGGGGAAGCTTTCTTT.